This TCR beta chain was identified in a study of blood T cell repertoires in COVID-19. Study overall: Spain, Italy and the United States supplied samples that represented acute and convalescent COVID-19.

Original handling: Reference gene primer amplification in the assay estimated nucleated cell counts. Generated by immunoSEQ multiplex PCR, the TCRdb table keeps only in-frame clones and is missing some. V, J and clone size are those of that table, while D and trimming were read from the DNA. Of about 140,000 clones in the sample, 85% were seen once. The germline V gene has CDR1 MNHEY and CDR2 SVGEGT. The CDR3 covers 14 residues. J gave up 7 bases and V 5 bases, and 5 bases lay outside the gene matches. The source is a man aged 45-60 years with acute or convalescent COVID-19. This sequence joins TRBV6-2 or TRBV6-3 and TRBJ1-6; 7 bases line up with TRBD1. Specimen: peripheral blood. CDR3 DNA: TGTGCCAGCAGTCCGAGACAGGGAAATTCACCCCTCCACTTT. Residues: CASSPRQGNSPLHF.